This TCR beta chain was captured by sequencing in a study of cytomegalovirus exposure and HLA in healthy donors. The V gene's germline CDR1 is MNHNS and CDR2 SASEGT. The V and J ends lost 7 bases and 7 bases, in that order; junction bases with no gene match: 7. The CDR3 extends over 14 amino acids. Some clones are missing from TCRdb's copy, which holds only in-frame ones; the method was immunoSEQ multiplex PCR. The table has some 130,000 clones, almost 85% seen once; the top ten hold roughly 27%. The specimen was PBMCs. The TCR comes from a man between 25 and 39 years old in good health and CMV-seropositive. The chain couples TRBV6-1 to TRBJ2-1; TRBD2 agrees at 10 bases. The DNA of the CDR3 is TGTGCCAGCACGTTAGCGGGAGGTTCTAATGAGCAGTTCTTC. Translated: CASTLAGGSNEQFF.